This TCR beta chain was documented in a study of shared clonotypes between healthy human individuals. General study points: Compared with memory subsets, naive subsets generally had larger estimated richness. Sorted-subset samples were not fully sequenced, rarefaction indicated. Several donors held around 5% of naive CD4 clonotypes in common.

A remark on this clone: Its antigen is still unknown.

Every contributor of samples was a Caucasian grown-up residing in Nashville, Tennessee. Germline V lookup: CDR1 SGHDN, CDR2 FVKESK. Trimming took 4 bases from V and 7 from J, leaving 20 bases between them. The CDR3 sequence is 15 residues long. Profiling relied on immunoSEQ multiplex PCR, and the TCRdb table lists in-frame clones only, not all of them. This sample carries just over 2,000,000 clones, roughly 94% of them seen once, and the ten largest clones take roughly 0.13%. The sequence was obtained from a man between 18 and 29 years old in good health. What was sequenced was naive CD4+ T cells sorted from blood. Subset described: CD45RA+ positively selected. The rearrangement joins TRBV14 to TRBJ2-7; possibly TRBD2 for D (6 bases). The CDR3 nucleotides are TGTGCCAGCAGCCGCCAACTAGCCGCTGGGGGTGAGCAGTACTTC. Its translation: CASSRQLAAGGEQYF.